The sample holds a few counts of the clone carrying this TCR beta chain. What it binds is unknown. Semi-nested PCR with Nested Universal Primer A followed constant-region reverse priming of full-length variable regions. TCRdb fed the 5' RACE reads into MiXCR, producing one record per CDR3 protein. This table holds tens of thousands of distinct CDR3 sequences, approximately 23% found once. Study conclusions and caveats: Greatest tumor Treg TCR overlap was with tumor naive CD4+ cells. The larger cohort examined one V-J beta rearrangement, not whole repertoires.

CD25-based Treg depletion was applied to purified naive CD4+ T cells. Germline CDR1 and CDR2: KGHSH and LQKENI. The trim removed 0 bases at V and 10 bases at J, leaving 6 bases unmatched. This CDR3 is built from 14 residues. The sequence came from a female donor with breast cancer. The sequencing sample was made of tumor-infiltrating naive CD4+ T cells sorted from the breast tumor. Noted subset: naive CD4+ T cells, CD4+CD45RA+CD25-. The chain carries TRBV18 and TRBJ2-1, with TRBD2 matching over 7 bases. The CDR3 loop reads CASSPPPSGGEQFF. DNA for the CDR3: TGTGCCAGCTCACCACCGCCTAGCGGTGGAGAGCAGTTCTTC.